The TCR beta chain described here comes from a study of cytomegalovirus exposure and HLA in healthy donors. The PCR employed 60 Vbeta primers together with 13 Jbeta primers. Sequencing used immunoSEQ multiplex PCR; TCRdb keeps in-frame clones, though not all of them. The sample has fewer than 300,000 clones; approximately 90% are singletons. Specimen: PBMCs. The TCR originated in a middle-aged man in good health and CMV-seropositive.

The CDR3 bases are TGTGCCAGCAGCCCTCGGACAGGCCTAAACTATGGCTACACCTTC. Its translation is CASSPRTGLNYGYTF. The chain joins TRBV11-1 to TRBJ1-2, with TRBD1 matching 7 bases. This CDR3 contains 15 residues. Trimming removed 5 bases from V and 2 bases from J; junction bases left unmatched: 8. Per the germline V gene, CDR1 is SGHAT and CDR2 is FQDESV (reference sequence).